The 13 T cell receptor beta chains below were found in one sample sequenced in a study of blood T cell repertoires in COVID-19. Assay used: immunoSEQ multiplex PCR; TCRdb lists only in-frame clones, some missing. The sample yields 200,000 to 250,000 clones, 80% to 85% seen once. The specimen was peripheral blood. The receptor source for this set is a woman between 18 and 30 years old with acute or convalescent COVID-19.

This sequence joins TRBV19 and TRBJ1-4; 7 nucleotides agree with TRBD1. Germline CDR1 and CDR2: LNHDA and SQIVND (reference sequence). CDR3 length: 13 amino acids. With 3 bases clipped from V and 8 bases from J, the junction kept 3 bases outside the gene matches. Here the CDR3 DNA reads TGTGCCAGTAGTATTGGGACAGAAGAAAAACTGTTTTTT. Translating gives CASSIGTEEKLFF.

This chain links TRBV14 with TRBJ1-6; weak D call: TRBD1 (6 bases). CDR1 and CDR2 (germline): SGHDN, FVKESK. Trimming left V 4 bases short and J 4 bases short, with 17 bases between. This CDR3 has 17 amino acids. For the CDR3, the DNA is TGTGCCAGCAGCCGACATGCCGGGACACTTTATAATTCACCCCTCCACTTT. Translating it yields CASSRHAGTLYNSPLHF.

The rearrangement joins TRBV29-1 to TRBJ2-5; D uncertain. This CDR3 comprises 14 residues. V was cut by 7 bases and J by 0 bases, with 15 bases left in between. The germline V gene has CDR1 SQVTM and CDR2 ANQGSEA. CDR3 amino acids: CSGQRSGDQETQYF. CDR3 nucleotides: TGCAGCGGTCAAAGGAGTGGCGACCAAGAGACCCAGTACTTC.

The CDR3 protein is CASSHPNNMNTEAFF. CDR3 DNA sequence: TGTGCCAGCAGCCACCCAAACAACATGAACACTGAAGCTTTCTTT. The chain employs TRBV3-1 (or the pseudogene TRBV3-2) and TRBJ1-1; the D is unclear. This CDR3 has 15 amino acids. Per germline, CDR1 LGHDT and CDR2 YNNKEL (reference sequence). The V end was cut by 3 bases, the J end by 0 bases, with 11 bases between.

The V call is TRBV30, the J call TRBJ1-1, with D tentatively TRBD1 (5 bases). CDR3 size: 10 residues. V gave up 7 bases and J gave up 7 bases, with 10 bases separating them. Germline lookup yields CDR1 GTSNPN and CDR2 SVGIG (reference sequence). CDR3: CASLGGEAFF. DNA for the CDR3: TGTGCCTCGCTGGGGGGTGAAGCTTTCTTT.

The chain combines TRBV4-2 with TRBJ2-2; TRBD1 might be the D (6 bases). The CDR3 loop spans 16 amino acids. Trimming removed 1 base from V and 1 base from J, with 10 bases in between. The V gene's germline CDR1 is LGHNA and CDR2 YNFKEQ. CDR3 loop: CASSQAPGQNTGELFF. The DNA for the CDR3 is TGTGCCAGCAGCCAAGCTCCGGGACAGAACACCGGGGAGCTGTTTTTT.

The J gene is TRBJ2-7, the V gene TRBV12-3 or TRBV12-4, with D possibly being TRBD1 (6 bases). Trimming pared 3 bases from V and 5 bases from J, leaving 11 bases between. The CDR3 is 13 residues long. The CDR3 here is CASSFTGLHEQYF. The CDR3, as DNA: TGTGCCAGCAGTTTCACAGGGTTACACGAGCAGTACTTC.

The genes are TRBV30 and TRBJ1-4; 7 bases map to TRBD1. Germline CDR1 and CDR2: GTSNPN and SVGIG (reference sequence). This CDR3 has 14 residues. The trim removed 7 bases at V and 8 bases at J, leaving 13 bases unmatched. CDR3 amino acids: CAFTSGTAGEKLFF. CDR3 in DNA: TGTGCCTTTACCTCCGGGACAGCAGGCGAAAAACTGTTTTTT.

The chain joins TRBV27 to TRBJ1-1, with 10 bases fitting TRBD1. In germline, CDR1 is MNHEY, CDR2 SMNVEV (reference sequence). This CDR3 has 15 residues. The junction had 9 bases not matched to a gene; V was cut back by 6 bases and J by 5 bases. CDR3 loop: CASSQRTGGRTEAFF. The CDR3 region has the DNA TGTGCCAGCAGCCAACGGACAGGGGGGAGGACTGAAGCTTTCTTT.

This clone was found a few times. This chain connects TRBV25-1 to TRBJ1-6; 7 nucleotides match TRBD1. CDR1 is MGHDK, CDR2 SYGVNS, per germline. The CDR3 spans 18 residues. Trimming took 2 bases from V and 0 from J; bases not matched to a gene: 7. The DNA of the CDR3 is TGTGCCAGCAGTGAACCGGGACAGTTAAGCTCCTATAATTCACCCCTCCACTTT. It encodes CASSEPGQLSSYNSPLHF.

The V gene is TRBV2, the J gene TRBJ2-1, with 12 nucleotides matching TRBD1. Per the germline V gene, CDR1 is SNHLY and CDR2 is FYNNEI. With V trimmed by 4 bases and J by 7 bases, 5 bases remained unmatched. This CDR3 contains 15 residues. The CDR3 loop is CASSVGTGGWNEQFF. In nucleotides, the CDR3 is TGTGCCAGCAGTGTCGGGACAGGGGGCTGGAATGAGCAGTTCTTC.

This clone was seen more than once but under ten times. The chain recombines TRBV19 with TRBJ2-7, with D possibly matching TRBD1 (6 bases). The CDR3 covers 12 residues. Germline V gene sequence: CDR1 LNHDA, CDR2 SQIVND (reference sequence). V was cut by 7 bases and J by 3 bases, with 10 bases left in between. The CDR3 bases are TGTGCCAGTATGGGGGCACTCTACGAGCAGTACTTC. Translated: CASMGALYEQYF.

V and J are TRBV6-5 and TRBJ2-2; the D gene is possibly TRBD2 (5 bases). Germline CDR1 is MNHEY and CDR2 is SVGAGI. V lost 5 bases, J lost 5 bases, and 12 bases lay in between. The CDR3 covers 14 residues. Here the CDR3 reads CASSPLGGTGELFF. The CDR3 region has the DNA TGTGCCAGCAGTCCCTTGGGCGGGACCGGGGAGCTGTTTTTT.